This is a list of T cell receptor beta chains from one sample in a study of beta chain features in type 1 diabetes. The table came from immunoSEQ multiplex PCR; TCRdb's copy has only in-frame clones and leaves some out. This table holds roughly 450,000 clones, around 14% found once. The sequencing input was naive CD4+ T cells from blood. The receptor set was obtained from a man aged 25-45 years in good health. Both conserved end residues are part of each CDR3. D genes are given only for firm matches. Size tells how often a clone was seen (once, few, many) or the class of an expanded clone, and some rows leave it out.

CDR3 DNA: TGTGCCAGTAGTATCCCATCTGGGGCCAACGTCCTGACTTTC
CDR3 protein: CASSIPSGANVLTF
CDR3 length: 14
clone size: NA
D gene: NA
V gene: TRBV19
J gene: TRBJ2-6

CDR3 DNA: TGTGCCATCAGCGGGACGGCAGATACGCAGTATTTT
CDR3 protein: CAISGTADTQYF
CDR3 length: 12
clone size: few
D gene: NA
V gene: TRBV10-3
J gene: TRBJ2-3

CDR3 DNA: TGTGCCAGCAGCTTTCTCCGGAACTCACAAGAGACCCAGTACTTC
CDR3 protein: CASSFLRNSQETQYF
CDR3 length: 15
clone size: NA
D gene: NA
V gene: TRBV11-3
J gene: TRBJ2-5

CDR3 DNA: TGTGCCAGCAGTGAACGAGGCATCCCCAATGAGCAGTTCTTC
CDR3 protein: CASSERGIPNEQFF
CDR3 length: 14
clone size: NA
D gene: NA
V gene: TRBV2
J gene: TRBJ2-1

CDR3 DNA: TGTGCCAGCAGCTTAGGCGGGGAGAGATCACCCCTCCACTTT
CDR3 protein: CASSLGGERSPLHF
CDR3 length: 14
clone size: few
D gene: NA
V gene: TRBV7-2
J gene: TRBJ1-6

CDR3 DNA: TGTGCCAGCAGTTACGGAAGTTCACCCCTCCACTTT
CDR3 protein: CASSYGSSPLHF
CDR3 length: 12
clone size: NA
D gene: NA
V gene: TRBV6-6
J gene: TRBJ1-6

CDR3 DNA: TGTGCCAGCAGCTTAGTCTCCGGGAATCGAGAGACCCAGTACTTC
CDR3 protein: CASSLVSGNRETQYF
CDR3 length: 15
clone size: few
D gene: NA
V gene: TRBV7-9
J gene: TRBJ2-5

CDR3 DNA: TGTGCCAGCAGCTTAGAATCTGGGGGGGCTCAGCCCCAGCATTTT
CDR3 protein: CASSLESGGAQPQHF
CDR3 length: 15
clone size: few
D gene: NA
V gene: TRBV7-2
J gene: TRBJ1-5

CDR3 DNA: TGTGCCAGCAGTTTTGATAGCGGCCAAGAGACCCAGTACTTC
CDR3 protein: CASSFDSGQETQYF
CDR3 length: 14
clone size: NA
D gene: NA
V gene: TRBV6-6
J gene: TRBJ2-5

CDR3 DNA: TGCGCCAGCAGCCAAGGCAAGGGAGGACAGCCGTATGGCTACACCTTC
CDR3 protein: CASSQGKGGQPYGYTF
CDR3 length: 16
clone size: NA
D gene: NA
V gene: TRBV4-1
J gene: TRBJ1-2

CDR3 DNA: TGTGCCAGCAGGCACACAGGGGGAAATGACTACACCTTC
CDR3 protein: CASRHTGGNDYTF
CDR3 length: 13
clone size: few
D gene: TRBD1
V gene: TRBV7-2
J gene: TRBJ1-2

CDR3 DNA: TGTGCCAGCAAACAAAAGCGGGCCGGAAACAATGAGCAGTTCTTC
CDR3 protein: CASKQKRAGNNEQFF
CDR3 length: 15
clone size: few
D gene: NA
V gene: TRBV6-6
J gene: TRBJ2-1

CDR3 DNA: TGTGCCAGCTCACCGCTAGTGAACACTGAAGCTTTCTTT
CDR3 protein: CASSPLVNTEAFF
CDR3 length: 13
clone size: few
D gene: NA
V gene: TRBV18
J gene: TRBJ1-1

CDR3 DNA: TGTGCCAGCAGTGAACGGCTCAGCCTCTCCTACGAGCAGTACTTC
CDR3 protein: CASSERLSLSYEQYF
CDR3 length: 15
clone size: few
D gene: NA
V gene: TRBV2
J gene: TRBJ2-7

CDR3 DNA: TGCAGCGTTGATGGTTCGATTGGACAGGGAAAAAGGTTAACTGAAGCTTTCTTT
CDR3 protein: CSVDGSIGQGKRLTEAFF
CDR3 length: 18
clone size: NA
D gene: TRBD1
V gene: TRBV29-1
J gene: TRBJ1-1

CDR3 DNA: TGTGCCAGCAGCTCCCAGGGGGGGATGAACACTGAAGCTTTCTTT
CDR3 protein: CASSSQGGMNTEAFF
CDR3 length: 15
clone size: NA
D gene: TRBD1
V gene: TRBV5-6
J gene: TRBJ1-1

CDR3 DNA: TGTGCCAGCACCGGCATCAAAGGGAAAAATGAGCAGTTCTTC
CDR3 protein: CASTGIKGKNEQFF
CDR3 length: 14
clone size: few
D gene: NA
V gene: TRBV2
J gene: TRBJ2-1

CDR3 DNA: TGTGCCAGCATCGGGGGACCGAACACTGAAGCTTTCTTT
CDR3 protein: CASIGGPNTEAFF
CDR3 length: 13
clone size: few
D gene: NA
V gene: TRBV6-5
J gene: TRBJ1-1

CDR3 DNA: TGCAGCGTTGTTGGGGGCTTAATCAGCACCCAGCATTTT
CDR3 protein: CSVVGGLISTQHF
CDR3 length: 13
clone size: NA
D gene: NA
V gene: TRBV29-1
J gene: TRBJ1-5

CDR3 DNA: TGCGCCAGCAGCCAAGAGTGGCCAACAGATACGCAGTATTTT
CDR3 protein: CASSQEWPTDTQYF
CDR3 length: 14
clone size: NA
D gene: NA
V gene: TRBV4-3
J gene: TRBJ2-3

CDR3 DNA: TGTGCCAGCAGATTGCAGGGGGCCCTCGGAAACACTGAAGCTTTCTTT
CDR3 protein: CASRLQGALGNTEAFF
CDR3 length: 16
clone size: few
D gene: TRBD1
V gene: TRBV2
J gene: TRBJ1-1

CDR3 DNA: TGTGCCAGCTCCCTGCGGGGGGGCTTCGACGAGCAGTACTTC
CDR3 protein: CASSLRGGFDEQYF
CDR3 length: 14
clone size: few
D gene: TRBD2
V gene: TRBV7-9
J gene: TRBJ2-7

CDR3 DNA: TGTGCCAGTCGGAGGGATACGCAGTATTTT
CDR3 protein: CASRRDTQYF
CDR3 length: 10
clone size: NA
D gene: NA
V gene: TRBV19
J gene: TRBJ2-3

CDR3 DNA: TGTGCCATCAGTGGTGACAGGGAAACTGAAGCTTTCTTT
CDR3 protein: CAISGDRETEAFF
CDR3 length: 13
clone size: NA
D gene: TRBD1
V gene: TRBV10-3
J gene: TRBJ1-1

CDR3 DNA: TGTGCCAGCAGCCCGCTAGCGGGAGTTGGGAATGAGCAGTTCTTC
CDR3 protein: CASSPLAGVGNEQFF
CDR3 length: 15
clone size: few
D gene: TRBD2
V gene: TRBV7-3
J gene: TRBJ2-1

CDR3 DNA: TGTGCCAGCCCCAGGGAGCGGGGGAACACAGATACGCAGTATTTT
CDR3 protein: CASPRERGNTDTQYF
CDR3 length: 15
clone size: many
D gene: NA
V gene: TRBV21-1
J gene: TRBJ2-3

CDR3 DNA: TGTGCCAGCAGCCCGTCCAGGGCGATGGGGGAGACCCAGTACTTC
CDR3 protein: CASSPSRAMGETQYF
CDR3 length: 15
clone size: few
D gene: NA
V gene: TRBV13
J gene: TRBJ2-5

CDR3 DNA: TGTGCCAGCAGGCCTCTCTCAGGGGGCAACAATGAGCAGTTCTTC
CDR3 protein: CASRPLSGGNNEQFF
CDR3 length: 15
clone size: NA
D gene: TRBD1
V gene: TRBV6-5
J gene: TRBJ2-1

CDR3 DNA: TGTGCCAGCTCACCGCAGGGACAGAGCTCCTACGAGCAGTACTTC
CDR3 protein: CASSPQGQSSYEQYF
CDR3 length: 15
clone size: NA
D gene: TRBD1
V gene: TRBV18
J gene: TRBJ2-7

CDR3 DNA: TGTGCCAGCAGCTTGCCGACTAGTCTAGCTATAGAGCAGTTCTTC
CDR3 protein: CASSLPTSLAIEQFF
CDR3 length: 15
clone size: few
D gene: NA
V gene: TRBV11-2
J gene: TRBJ2-1

CDR3 DNA: TGTGCCAGCAGCCCTAGGACAGAAAACACCGGGGAGCTGTTTTTT
CDR3 protein: CASSPRTENTGELFF
CDR3 length: 15
clone size: few
D gene: NA
V gene: TRBV5-4
J gene: TRBJ2-2

CDR3 DNA: TGCGCCAGCAGCCAAGAAACGGGGGGCCACACAGATACGCAGTATTTT
CDR3 protein: CASSQETGGHTDTQYF
CDR3 length: 16
clone size: few
D gene: NA
V gene: TRBV4-3
J gene: TRBJ2-3

CDR3 DNA: TGTGCCTGGAGTCCCACTAGAACAGCCGGGGATACGCAGTATTTT
CDR3 protein: CAWSPTRTAGDTQYF
CDR3 length: 15
clone size: NA
D gene: NA
V gene: TRBV30
J gene: TRBJ2-3

CDR3 DNA: TGTGCCACAAAAGAACAGGGGGGATACGAGCAGTACTTC
CDR3 protein: CATKEQGGYEQYF
CDR3 length: 13
clone size: few
D gene: TRBD1
V gene: TRBV19
J gene: TRBJ2-7

CDR3 DNA: TGTGCCAGCAGTCTCGGGACAGGGAGCGGTGAGCAGTTCTTC
CDR3 protein: CASSLGTGSGEQFF
CDR3 length: 14
clone size: NA
D gene: TRBD1
V gene: TRBV27
J gene: TRBJ2-1

CDR3 DNA: TGTGCCAGCAGCTTAGATGGGCGGTACACAGATACGCAGTATTTT
CDR3 protein: CASSLDGRYTDTQYF
CDR3 length: 15
clone size: NA
D gene: NA
V gene: TRBV11-2
J gene: TRBJ2-3

CDR3 DNA: TGCGCCAGCAGCCCTAGCTACAATGAGCAGTTCTTC
CDR3 protein: CASSPSYNEQFF
CDR3 length: 12
clone size: few
D gene: NA
V gene: TRBV5-1
J gene: TRBJ2-1

CDR3 DNA: TGTGCCTGGAGTGTATGTTACAGGGTGATTACCGGGGAGCTGTTTTTT
CDR3 protein: CAWSVCYRVITGELFF
CDR3 length: 16
clone size: NA
D gene: NA
V gene: TRBV30
J gene: TRBJ2-2

CDR3 DNA: TGCGCCAGCAGCCGGGACATACTCACAGATACGCAGTATTTT
CDR3 protein: CASSRDILTDTQYF
CDR3 length: 14
clone size: NA
D gene: NA
V gene: TRBV4-3
J gene: TRBJ2-3

CDR3 DNA: TGTGCCAGCAGCTTAGATTCCTACAATGAGCAGTTCTTC
CDR3 protein: CASSLDSYNEQFF
CDR3 length: 13
clone size: NA
D gene: NA
V gene: TRBV7-2
J gene: TRBJ2-1

CDR3 DNA: TGTGCCATCAGTGAGCCGATTAGCCGGGAGACCCAGTACTTC
CDR3 protein: CAISEPISRETQYF
CDR3 length: 14
clone size: many
D gene: NA
V gene: TRBV10-3
J gene: TRBJ2-5

CDR3 DNA: TGTGCCAGCAGCTCGGACCTCAGGGCGGACACTGAAGCTTTCTTT
CDR3 protein: CASSSDLRADTEAFF
CDR3 length: 15
clone size: NA
D gene: NA
V gene: TRBV5-4
J gene: TRBJ1-1

CDR3 DNA: TGTGCCAGCAGCCCGGACAGGGTTAAGGACATTCAGTACTTC
CDR3 protein: CASSPDRVKDIQYF
CDR3 length: 14
clone size: few
D gene: TRBD1
V gene: TRBV7-9
J gene: TRBJ2-4

CDR3 DNA: TGTGCCAGCAGACGGGTGACGCAGTATTTT
CDR3 protein: CASRRVTQYF
CDR3 length: 10
clone size: NA
D gene: NA
V gene: TRBV27
J gene: TRBJ2-3

CDR3 DNA: TGTGCCAGCAGCTCACTAGCTCTCACAGGGAAAAGGTTCTTC
CDR3 protein: CASSSLALTGKRFF
CDR3 length: 14
clone size: NA
D gene: NA
V gene: TRBV11-3
J gene: TRBJ2-1

CDR3 DNA: TGTGCCAGCAGTGTGAAGGGTTACAATGAGCAGTTCTTC
CDR3 protein: CASSVKGYNEQFF
CDR3 length: 13
clone size: once
D gene: NA
V gene: TRBV27
J gene: TRBJ2-1